Following are 19 T cell receptor beta chains from one sample sequenced in a study of long-term antiretroviral therapy in people with HIV. Investigators performed immunoSEQ version v3.0 at survey level. TCRdb's copy holds only in-frame clones and misses some; the assay was immunoSEQ multiplex PCR. The profile covers 25,000 to 35,000 clones, with about 90% appearing a single time and 3.6% taken by the ten largest. This sample comprised unsorted PBMCs, obtained 1.8 years after starting antiretroviral therapy. All receptors derive from a woman between 18 and 29 years old with HIV.

The chain employs TRBV4-3 and TRBJ2-7, with 11 bases matching TRBD2. The V segment lost 0 bases and the J segment 0 bases; nucleotides outside the gene matches: 7. The CDR3 is 18 residues long. Looked up from germline, CDR1 is LGHNA and CDR2 is YSLEER. The CDR3 sequence is CASSQDIAGGLLSYEQYF. The CDR3 DNA reads as TGCGCCAGCAGCCAAGACATAGCGGGAGGGCTGCTCTCCTACGAGCAGTACTTC.

The chain carries TRBV10-3 and TRBJ2-7, with TRBD2 matching 11 bases. CDR3 length: 15 residues. Germline CDR1 and CDR2: ENHRY and SYGVKD. Trimming cost V 3 bases and J 3 bases; bases outside gene matches: 4. DNA of the CDR3: TGTGCCATCAGTGAAGGGACTAGCGGAGGCTACGAGCAGTACTTC. Translation: CAISEGTSGGYEQYF.

V usage is TRBV5-6 and J usage is TRBJ1-5; TRBD1 might be the D (5 bases). This CDR3 contains 15 residues. V lost 4 bases, J lost 0 bases, and 11 bases lay in between. From germline, CDR1 is SGHDT and CDR2 YYEEEE. The CDR3 here is CASSQGRYSNQPQHF. CDR3 sequence (DNA): TGTGCCAGCAGCCAGGGACGGTATAGCAATCAGCCCCAGCATTTT.

This rearrangement joins TRBV28 to TRBJ2-5, with a tentative D call TRBD1 (7 bases). The V and J ends lost 4 bases and 3 bases respectively, with 15 bases between them. The CDR3 contains 15 residues. The V gene's germline CDR1 is MDHEN and CDR2 SYDVKM. Written as DNA, the CDR3 is TGTGCCAGCAGTTCCCAGGGGGGACGGGAAGAGACCCAGTACTTC. It specifies CASSSQGGREETQYF.

The chain carries TRBV28 and TRBJ1-3; D gene uncertain. Trimming shortened V by 10 bases and J by 6 bases, and 7 bases separated the two germline ends. Germline V gene lookup returns CDR1 MDHEN and CDR2 SYDVKM. This CDR3 is built from 10 residues. The CDR3 nucleotides are TGTGCCACCTATGCAAACACCATATATTTT. Residues: CATYANTIYF.

This chain connects TRBV18 to TRBJ2-7; 12 bases are shared with TRBD2. The CDR3 is 15 residues long. Germline loops: CDR1 KGHSH, CDR2 LQKENI. V lost 4 bases, J lost 0 bases, and 1 base stayed unmatched. The CDR3: CASSRTSGNSYEQYF. The CDR3 coding sequence is TGTGCCAGCTCACGGACTAGCGGGAACTCCTACGAGCAGTACTTC.

About this clone itself: The same CDR3 can be traced to other DNA sequences in this sample. The J gene is TRBJ1-1, the V gene TRBV5-1; no firm D call. CDR1 is SGHRS, CDR2 YFSETQ, per germline. V lost 0 bases and J 3 bases, leaving 3 bases between the germline ends. There are 12 residues in the CDR3. The CDR3 sequence is CASSLGDTEAFF. The CDR3, as DNA: TGCGCCAGCAGCTTGGGGGACACTGAAGCTTTCTTT.

The chain joins TRBV14 to TRBJ2-3; D uncertain. The CDR3 length is 15 residues. CDR1 and CDR2 from the germline V gene are SGHDN and FVKESK. Between the trimmed V and J ends, which lost 3 bases and 4 bases, there was a span of 14 bases. CDR3 nucleotide sequence: TGTGCCAGCAGCCAGCCGAGGCACGCCTCAGATACGCAGTATTTT. As protein: CASSQPRHASDTQYF.

The V call is TRBV7-2, the J call TRBJ2-7; possibly TRBD2 for D (5 bases). The CDR3 is 14 amino acids. Trimming left V 1 base short and J 3 bases short, with 10 bases between. CDR1 and CDR2 from the germline V gene are SGHTA and FQGNSA. CDR3 amino acids: CASSLGAGSYEQYF. CDR3 sequence (DNA): TGTGCCAGCAGCTTAGGGGCGGGTAGCTACGAGCAGTACTTC.

This clone has only one observation. The J gene is TRBJ2-2, the V gene TRBV5-1, with 11 bases lining up with TRBD2. The CDR3 extends over 16 amino acids. Losses at the gene ends were 4 bases for V and 6 bases for J; bases not matched to a gene: 8. CDR1 and CDR2 from the germline V gene are SGHRS and YFSETQ. This CDR3 reads CASSLSSGRAAGELFF. CDR3 coding DNA: TGCGCCAGCAGCCTTAGTAGCGGGAGGGCTGCCGGGGAGCTGTTTTTT.

The chain joins TRBV6-5 to TRBJ1-1; D possibly corresponds to TRBD1 (5 bases). Looked up from germline, CDR1 is MNHEY and CDR2 is SVGAGI. Trimming pared 2 bases from V and 1 base from J, leaving 8 bases between. CDR3 length equals 14 residues. CDR3 loop: CASSYEGPNTEAFF. The CDR3 bases are TGTGCCAGCAGTTACGAGGGACCGAACACTGAAGCTTTCTTT.

The genes are TRBV5-1 and TRBJ2-2; D gene ambiguous. Germline V lookup: CDR1 SGHRS, CDR2 YFSETQ. Trimming cost V 2 bases and J 4 bases, with 18 bases left between them. The CDR3 length is 17 residues. Here the CDR3 reads CASSLRSRGLRTGELFF. For the CDR3, the DNA is TGCGCCAGCAGCTTAAGGTCTCGTGGTTTGCGCACCGGGGAGCTGTTTTTT.

This chain uses TRBV11-3 with TRBJ2-7; D is perhaps TRBD1 (5 bases). Germline V gene lookup returns CDR1 SGHNT and CDR2 YENEEA. This CDR3 is 15 amino acids long. The V gene lost 0 bases and the J gene lost 5 bases, with 14 bases spanning the gap. As DNA, the CDR3 is TGTGCCAGCAGCTTAGAACGCAGGGTCCGCCACGAGCAGTACTTC. As protein: CASSLERRVRHEQYF.

This chain connects TRBV7-6 to TRBJ2-1, with D possibly being TRBD2 (5 bases). CDR3 length equals 16 residues. V was trimmed by 1 base and J by 3 bases, leaving 13 bases between them. Germline V gene sequence: CDR1 SGHVS, CDR2 FNYEAQ. CDR3 sequence (DNA): TGTGCCAGCAGCTTAGAGATGGCTAGCAGCTACAATGAGCAGTTCTTC. Protein: CASSLEMASSYNEQFF.

In regard to this clone: At one end, the junction sequence differs from germline, possibly due to a read error. The chain is built from TRBV27 and TRBJ1-2, with D possibly being TRBD1 (6 bases). From germline, CDR1 is MNHEY and CDR2 SMNVEV (reference sequence). CDR3 length: 13 residues. CDR3 nucleotides: TGTACCAGCCTCGGCAGGGGTATAAGTGGCTACACCTTC. Its translation: CTSLGRGISGYTF.

The chain couples TRBV5-5 to TRBJ2-7, with D unclear. Germline values: CDR1 SGHKS, CDR2 YYEKEE (reference sequence). CDR3 size: 11 residues. Trimming removed 4 bases at V and 2 bases at J, with 4 bases between. In nucleotides, the CDR3 is TGTGCCAGCAGCGCCACCTACGAGCAGTACTTC. The encoded protein is CASSATYEQYF.

The chain joins TRBV11-2 to TRBJ2-1, with 14 bases aligning to TRBD2. There are 16 residues in the CDR3. Unmatched junction bases numbered 2, after V lost 1 base and J lost 6 bases. Germline V gene lookup returns CDR1 SGHAT and CDR2 FQNNGV. The chain's CDR3 is CASSLGLAGGPNEQFF. The CDR3 coding sequence is TGTGCCAGCAGCTTAGGACTAGCGGGAGGGCCCAATGAGCAGTTCTTC.

The V gene is TRBV7-3, the J gene TRBJ2-2, with D uncertain. CDR3 length: 12 residues. Trimming left V 4 bases short and J 3 bases short, with 3 bases between. Germline V gives CDR1 SGHTA, CDR2 FQGTGA. The CDR3 here is CASSSDTGELFF. The CDR3 DNA is TGTGCCAGCAGCTCCGACACCGGGGAGCTGTTTTTT.

The CDR3, as DNA: TGTGCCAGCGGCCTACGAGAGACCCAGTACTTC. Amino acid sequence: CASGLRETQYF. The chain couples TRBV7-9 to TRBJ2-5, with D unresolved. Trimming shortened V by 8 bases and J by 4 bases, and 8 bases separated the two germline ends. The CDR3 consists of 11 residues. The germline gives CDR1 SEHNR, CDR2 FQNEAQ (reference sequence).